This T cell receptor (beta chain) was observed in a study of neurological immune-mediated disorders. Between the trimmed V and J ends, which lost 2 bases and 1 base, there was a span of 12 bases. Per the germline V gene, CDR1 is SGHVS and CDR2 is FQNEAQ. This CDR3 comprises 16 residues. This sample's time point: longitudinal time-point 1 (baseline). PBMCs stored at -80 C, 2 million in total, were the source of the unsorted libraries. General study results and limits: Sharing of CDR3 amino acid sequences among expanded clones across subjects was absent, suggesting private repertoires in all groups. Falling below healthy controls, multiple sclerosis showed the least TCR clonal expansion, while HTLV-1-associated myelopathy showed the most.

In its sample, this clonotype was seen many times. The antigen remains unidentified. Each CDR3 protein is one row after TCRdb ran MiXCR on the 5' RACE reads. The sample holds about 49,000 distinct CDR3 sequences, more than 8% seen once. Sequencing was done on a sample of PBMCs. The sequence came from a woman in her thirties or forties in good health. This rearrangement joins TRBV7-8 to TRBJ2-1; D may be TRBD1 or TRBD2 (5 bases each). CDR3 nucleotides: TGTGCCAGCAGCTTACCTAACAGGAGGTCCTACAATGAGCAGTTCTTC. It yields the protein CASSLPNRRSYNEQFF.